This is a list of T cell receptor beta chains from one sample in a study of CD8+CD57+ T cells in acquired aplastic anemia. TCRdb recomputed calls from the reads with MiXCR, one row per CDR3 protein. The sample holds roughly 260,000 distinct CDR3 sequences, around 46% seen once. The sequenced sample consisted of sorted CD4+, CD8+, or CD8+CD57+ T cells (not recorded which) from PBMCs. The receptors were sampled from a human donor with aplastic anemia. Each CDR3 is given with its conserved first and last residue. The D gene is left open where the match is weak. Size tells how often a clone was seen (once, few, many) or the class of an expanded clone, and some rows leave it out.

J gene | V gene | D gene | clone size | CDR3 DNA | CDR3 protein
TRBJ2-5 | TRBV7-9 | . | . | TGTGCCAGCAGCTACCCGGGACCAGGAGAGACCCAGTACTTC | CASSYPGPGETQYF
TRBJ1-5 | TRBV7-8 | . | . | TGTGCCAGCAGCTTCTCAGGGGTTGGGGGCAATCAGCCCCAGCATTTT | CASSFSGVGGNQPQHF
TRBJ1-2 | TRBV2 | . | . | TGTGCCAGCAGATCTCCGAGAGGGAACTATGGCTACACCTTC | CASRSPRGNYGYTF
TRBJ2-3 | TRBV19 | . | few | TGTGCCTACAAGGCGGACACCGGGGAGGCAGATACGCAGTATTTT | CAYKADTGEADTQYF
TRBJ1-1 | TRBV12-3/TRBV12-4 | . | . | TGTGCCAGCAGTTGGACAGCCAACCAGGTCACTGAAGCTTTCTTT | CASSWTANQVTEAFF
TRBJ1-2 | TRBV10-3 | . | . | TGTGCCATCAGTGAGGCCGGCTATGGCTACACCTTC | CAISEAGYGYTF
TRBJ2-3 | TRBV7-6 | . | once | TGTGCCAGCAGTTACTCGGACTCAGGAGAAATCGCCACAGATACGCAGTATTTT | CASSYSDSGEIATDTQYF
TRBJ1-5 | TRBV29-1 | TRBD1 | . | TGCAGCGTGGGGGACAGGAGCAATCAGCCCCAGCATTTT | CSVGDRSNQPQHF
TRBJ2-2 | TRBV7-9 | . | many | TGTGCCAGCAGCTTTTCCCTGGAAAGAGGGCTGTTTTTT | CASSFSLERGLFF
TRBJ2-1 | TRBV19 | . | many | TGTGCCAGTAGTATCACGCCGGAGAACAATGAGCAGTTCTTC | CASSITPENNEQFF
TRBJ1-5 | TRBV19 | . | many | TGTGCCAGTAGTTCGGATCAGCCCCAGCATTTT | CASSSDQPQHF
TRBJ1-6 | TRBV11-1 | TRBD1 | many | TGTGCCAGCAGCTTAGGCCGGGACAGGGTCGGGGTAGATTCACCCCTCCACTTT | CASSLGRDRVGVDSPLHF
TRBJ2-5 | TRBV15 | . | . | TGTGCCACCAGCAGAGATCACGGTCAGGGGAACCAAGAGACCCAGTACTTC | CATSRDHGQGNQETQYF
TRBJ1-2 | TRBV11-2 | . | many | TGTGCCAGCAGCTTAGGTACGGGGAGAGTTTCCTATGGCTACACCTTC | CASSLGTGRVSYGYTF
TRBJ1-2 | TRBV27 | . | . | TGTGCCAGCAGTCTAGCAGGGTCGTCAGGCTACACCTTC | CASSLAGSSGYTF
TRBJ2-3 | TRBV6-4 | . | . | TGTGCCAGCAGTGAGGAGGCGGCGAACACAGATACGCAGTATTTT | CASSEEAANTDTQYF